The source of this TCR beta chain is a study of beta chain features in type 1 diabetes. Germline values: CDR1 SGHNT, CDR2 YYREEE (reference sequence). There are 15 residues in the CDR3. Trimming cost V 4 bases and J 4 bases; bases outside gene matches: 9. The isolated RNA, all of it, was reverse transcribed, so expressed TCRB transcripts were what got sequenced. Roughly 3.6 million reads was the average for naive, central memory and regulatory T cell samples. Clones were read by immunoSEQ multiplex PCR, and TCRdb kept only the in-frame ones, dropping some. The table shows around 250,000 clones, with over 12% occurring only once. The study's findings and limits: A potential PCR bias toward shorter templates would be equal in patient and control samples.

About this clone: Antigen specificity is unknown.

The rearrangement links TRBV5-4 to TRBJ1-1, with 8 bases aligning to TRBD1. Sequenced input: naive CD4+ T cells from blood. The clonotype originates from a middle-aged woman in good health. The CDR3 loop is CASSTGGGLVTEAFF. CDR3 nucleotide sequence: TGTGCCAGCAGCACAGGGGGGGGGCTTGTCACTGAAGCTTTCTTT.